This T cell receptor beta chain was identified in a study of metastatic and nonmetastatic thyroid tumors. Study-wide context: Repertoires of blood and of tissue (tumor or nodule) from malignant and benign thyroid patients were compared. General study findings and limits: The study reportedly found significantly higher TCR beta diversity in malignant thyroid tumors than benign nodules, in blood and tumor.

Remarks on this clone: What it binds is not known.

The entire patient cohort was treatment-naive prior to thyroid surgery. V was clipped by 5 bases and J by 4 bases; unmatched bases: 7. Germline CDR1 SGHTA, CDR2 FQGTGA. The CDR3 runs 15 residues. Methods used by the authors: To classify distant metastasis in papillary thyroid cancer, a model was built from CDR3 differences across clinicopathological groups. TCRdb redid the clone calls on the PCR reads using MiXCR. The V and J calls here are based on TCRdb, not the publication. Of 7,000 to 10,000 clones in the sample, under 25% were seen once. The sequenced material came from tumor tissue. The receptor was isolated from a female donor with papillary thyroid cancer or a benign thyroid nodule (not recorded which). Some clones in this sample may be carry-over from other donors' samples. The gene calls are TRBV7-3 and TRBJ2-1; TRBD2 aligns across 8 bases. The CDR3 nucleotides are TGTGCCAGCAGCATACTGGCGGGAGGATACAATGAGCAGTTCTTC. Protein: CASSILAGGYNEQFF.